This TCR beta chain was sequenced in a study of metastatic and nonmetastatic thyroid tumors (dated by TCRdb to 2020 to 2021). For the wider study: For patients with malignant and with benign thyroid disease, the researchers compared repertoires between peripheral blood samples and tumor or nodule tissue samples.

What the authors observed across the whole study: TCR beta diversity was reported as significantly higher in malignant tumors than in benign nodules, in both blood and tumor samples.

None of the patients had been given any treatment before thyroid surgery. Using T-cell receptor beta sequencing, the researchers looked back retrospectively at clinical samples from patients, gathered between the early 2010s and the late 2010s. On this clone itself: What antigen it recognizes has not been identified. Base qualities are not at hand, and no much larger clone is one base apart.

The library was made by PCR. The data were produced on an Illumina HiSeq 4000. High-throughput sequencing was used to profile the TCR beta-chain CDR3 region of each patient. The paper's processing steps were these. A classifier to discriminate distant-metastatic papillary thyroid cancer patients was built from CDR3 differences across clinicopathological groups. Repertoire diversity was assessed with the Shannon index, and tumor-blood repertoire similarity with the Morisita-Horn index. TCRdb ran its own pipeline on the public reads, namely fastp trimming at Q25 and MiXCR clone calling, and kept in-frame beta chains. The V and J calls reflect TCRdb's pipeline rather than the authors' work. The sample includes around 40,000 clones, with approximately 17% observed a single time. The ten largest clones take up about 6.8% of the sample. Sample: blood. This receptor was identified in a male donor with papillary thyroid cancer or a benign thyroid nodule (not recorded which). Some clones in this sample may be carry-over from other donors' samples.

The nucleotide sequence is given as TGCGCCAGCAGCTTGGCACCTAGCGGCTACAATGAGCAGTTCTTC. This sequence encodes CASSLAPSGYNEQFF. Rearrangement joined TRBV5-1 to TRBJ2-1, and 7 bases in between align with TRBD2. According to the germline V gene, CDR1 reads SGHRS and CDR2 reads YFSETQ. Here V drops 0 bases and J drops 3 bases, and the junction holds 3 bases not matched to any gene. From cysteine to phenylalanine, the CDR3 is 15 amino acids long. Solely the CDR3 DNA is kept, with 45 bases framed from the first base.